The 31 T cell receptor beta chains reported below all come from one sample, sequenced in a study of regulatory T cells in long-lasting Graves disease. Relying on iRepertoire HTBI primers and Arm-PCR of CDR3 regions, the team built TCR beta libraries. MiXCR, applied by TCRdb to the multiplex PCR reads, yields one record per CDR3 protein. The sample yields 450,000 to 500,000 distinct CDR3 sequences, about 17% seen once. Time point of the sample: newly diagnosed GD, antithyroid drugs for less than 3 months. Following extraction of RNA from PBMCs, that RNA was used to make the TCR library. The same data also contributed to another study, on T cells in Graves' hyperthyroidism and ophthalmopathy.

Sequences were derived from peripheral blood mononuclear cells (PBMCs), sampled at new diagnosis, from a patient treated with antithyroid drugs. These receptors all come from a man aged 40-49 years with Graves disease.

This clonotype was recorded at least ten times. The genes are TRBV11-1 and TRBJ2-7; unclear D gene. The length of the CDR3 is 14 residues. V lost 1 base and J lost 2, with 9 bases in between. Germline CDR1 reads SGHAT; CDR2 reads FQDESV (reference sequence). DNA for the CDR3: TGTGCCAGCAGCTTAGTAAGCCAGACCTACGAGCAGTACTTC. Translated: CASSLVSQTYEQYF.

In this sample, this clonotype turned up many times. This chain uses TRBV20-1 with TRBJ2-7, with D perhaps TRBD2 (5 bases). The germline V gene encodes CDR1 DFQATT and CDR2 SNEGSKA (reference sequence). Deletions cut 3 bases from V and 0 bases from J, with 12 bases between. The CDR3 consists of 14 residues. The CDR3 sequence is CSARVGVLSYEQYF. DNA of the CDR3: TGCAGTGCTAGGGTCGGGGTACTCTCCTACGAGCAGTACTTC.

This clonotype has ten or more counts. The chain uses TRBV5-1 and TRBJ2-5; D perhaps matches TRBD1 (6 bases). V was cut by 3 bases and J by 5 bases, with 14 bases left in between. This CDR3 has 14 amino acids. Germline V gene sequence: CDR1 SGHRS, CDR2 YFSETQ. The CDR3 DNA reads TGCGCCAGCAGCTATGGCGGTCAGGGGGAGACCCAGTACTTC. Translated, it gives CASSYGGQGETQYF.

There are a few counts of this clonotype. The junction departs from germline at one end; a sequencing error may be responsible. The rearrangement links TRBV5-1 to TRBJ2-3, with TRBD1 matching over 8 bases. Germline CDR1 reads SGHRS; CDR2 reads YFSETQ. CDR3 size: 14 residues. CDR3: CASSRTGSRNEQFF. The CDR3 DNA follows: TGCGCCAGCTCCCGGACAGGGTCCAGGAATGAGCAGTTCTTT.

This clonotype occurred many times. CDR3 in DNA: TGTGCCAGCAGTTTATGGCAGACCGGCAGCACAGATACGCAGTATTTT. Amino acids: CASSLWQTGSTDTQYF. This sequence joins TRBV28 and TRBJ2-3; no reliable D call. The V and J ends lost 0 bases and 0 bases respectively, with 10 bases between them. The CDR3 runs to 16 residues. Germline lookup yields CDR1 MDHEN and CDR2 SYDVKM.

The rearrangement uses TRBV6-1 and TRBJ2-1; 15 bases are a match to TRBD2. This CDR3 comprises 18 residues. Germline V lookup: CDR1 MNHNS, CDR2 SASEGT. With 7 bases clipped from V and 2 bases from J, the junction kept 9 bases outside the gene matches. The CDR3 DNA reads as TGTGCCAGCACTCCAGGGACTAGCGGGAGGTCCCCCTACAATGAGCAGTTCTTC. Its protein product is CASTPGTSGRSPYNEQFF.

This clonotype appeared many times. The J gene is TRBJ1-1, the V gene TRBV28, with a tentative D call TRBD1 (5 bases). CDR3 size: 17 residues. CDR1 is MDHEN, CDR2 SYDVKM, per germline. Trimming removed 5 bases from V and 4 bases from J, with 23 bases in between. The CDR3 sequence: CASSPYYLNVRGTEAFF. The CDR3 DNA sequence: TGTGCCAGCAGTCCATACTACCTAAACGTTAGGGGCACTGAAGCTTTCTTT.

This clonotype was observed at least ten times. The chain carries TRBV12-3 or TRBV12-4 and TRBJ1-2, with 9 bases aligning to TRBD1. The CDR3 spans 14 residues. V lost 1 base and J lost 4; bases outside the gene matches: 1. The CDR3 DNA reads TGTGCCAGCAGTTTAGGGGGACAGGGCTATGGCTACACCTTC. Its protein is CASSLGGQGYGYTF.

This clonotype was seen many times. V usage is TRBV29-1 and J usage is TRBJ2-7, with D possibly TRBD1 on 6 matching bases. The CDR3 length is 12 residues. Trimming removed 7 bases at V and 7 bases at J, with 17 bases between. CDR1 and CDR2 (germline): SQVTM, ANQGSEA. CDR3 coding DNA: TGCAGCGCAGAACAGGGATTTGGGGAGCAGTACTTC. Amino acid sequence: CSAEQGFGEQYF.

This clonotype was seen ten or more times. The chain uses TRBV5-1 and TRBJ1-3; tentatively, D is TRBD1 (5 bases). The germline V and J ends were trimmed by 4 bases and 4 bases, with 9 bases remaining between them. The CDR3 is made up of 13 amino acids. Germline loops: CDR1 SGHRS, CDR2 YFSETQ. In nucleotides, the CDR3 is TGCGCCAGCAGCGTTGGACAAGGAAACACCATATATTTT. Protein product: CASSVGQGNTIYF.

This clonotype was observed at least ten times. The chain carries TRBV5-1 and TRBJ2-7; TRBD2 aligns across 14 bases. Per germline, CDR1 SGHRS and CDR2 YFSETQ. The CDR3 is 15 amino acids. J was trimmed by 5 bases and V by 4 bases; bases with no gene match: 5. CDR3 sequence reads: CASSGGLAGGHEQYF. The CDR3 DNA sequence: TGCGCCAGCAGCGGCGGACTAGCGGGAGGCCACGAGCAGTACTTC.

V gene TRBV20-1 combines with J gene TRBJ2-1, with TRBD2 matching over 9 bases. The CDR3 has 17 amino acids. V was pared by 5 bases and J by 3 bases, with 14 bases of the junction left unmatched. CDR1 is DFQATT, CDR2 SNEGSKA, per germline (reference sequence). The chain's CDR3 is CSAQEVAGATRYNEQFF. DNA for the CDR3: TGCAGTGCTCAGGAGGTAGCGGGAGCGACTCGCTACAATGAGCAGTTCTTC.

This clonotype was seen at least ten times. The CDR3 sequence: CASASPGLYEQYF. The DNA for the CDR3 is TGTGCCAGCGCGTCGCCAGGGCTCTACGAGCAGTACTTC. The V call is TRBV28, the J call TRBJ2-7; possible D gene TRBD1, 5 bases. This CDR3 region has 13 residues. V lost 8 bases, J lost 3 bases, and 14 bases lay in between. Germline V gene lookup returns CDR1 MDHEN and CDR2 SYDVKM.

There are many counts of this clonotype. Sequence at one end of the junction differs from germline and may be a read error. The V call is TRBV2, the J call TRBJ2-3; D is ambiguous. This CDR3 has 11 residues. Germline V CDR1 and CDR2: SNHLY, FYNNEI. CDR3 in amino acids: CAVLQRDAQYF. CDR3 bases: TGTGCCGTTTTACAGCGAGATGCGCAGTATTTT.

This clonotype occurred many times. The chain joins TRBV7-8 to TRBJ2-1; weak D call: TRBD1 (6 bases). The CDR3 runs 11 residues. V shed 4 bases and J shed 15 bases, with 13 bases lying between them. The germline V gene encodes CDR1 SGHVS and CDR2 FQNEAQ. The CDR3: CASSSGTGWFF. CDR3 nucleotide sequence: TGTGCCAGCAGCTCCGGTACAGGGTGGTTCTTC. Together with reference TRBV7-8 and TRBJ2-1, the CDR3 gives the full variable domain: GAGVSQSPRYKVAKRGQDVALRCDPISGHVSLFWYQQALGQGPEFLTYFQNEAQLDKSGLPSDRFFAERPEGSVSTLKIQRTQQEDSAVYLCASSSGTGWFFGPGTRLTVL.

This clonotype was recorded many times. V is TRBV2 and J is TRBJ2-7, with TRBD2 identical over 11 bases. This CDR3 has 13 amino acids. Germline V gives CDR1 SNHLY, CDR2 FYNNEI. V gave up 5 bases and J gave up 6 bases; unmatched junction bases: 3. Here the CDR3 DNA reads TGTGCCAGCAGTCGCGGACTAGCGGGCGAGCAGTACTTC. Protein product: CASSRGLAGEQYF.

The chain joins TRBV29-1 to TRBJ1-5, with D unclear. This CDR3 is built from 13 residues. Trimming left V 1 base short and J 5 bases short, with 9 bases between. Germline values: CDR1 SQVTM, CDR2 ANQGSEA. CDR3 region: CSVEVSLDQPQHF. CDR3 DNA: TGCAGCGTTGAAGTGTCTCTGGATCAGCCCCAGCATTTT. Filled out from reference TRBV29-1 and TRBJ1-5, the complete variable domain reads SAVISQKPSRDICQRGTSLTIQCQVDSQVTMMFWYRQQPGQSLTLIATANQGSEATYESGFVIDKFPISRPNLTFSTLTVSNMSPEDSSIYLCSVEVSLDQPQHFGDGTRLSIL.

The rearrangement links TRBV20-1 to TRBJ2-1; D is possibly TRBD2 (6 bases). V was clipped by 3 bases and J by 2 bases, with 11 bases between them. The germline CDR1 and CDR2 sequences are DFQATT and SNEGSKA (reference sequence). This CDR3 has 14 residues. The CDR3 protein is CSASGGGTYNEQFF. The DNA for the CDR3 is TGCAGTGCTAGTGGTGGAGGGACCTACAATGAGCAGTTCTTC.

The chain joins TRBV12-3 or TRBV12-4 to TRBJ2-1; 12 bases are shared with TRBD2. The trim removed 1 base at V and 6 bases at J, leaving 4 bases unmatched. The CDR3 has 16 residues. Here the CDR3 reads CASSLGLAGARNEQFF. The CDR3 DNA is TGTGCCAGCAGTTTAGGACTAGCGGGAGCCCGCAATGAGCAGTTCTTC.

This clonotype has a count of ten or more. The CDR3: CACKVGDSYNEQFF. DNA of the CDR3: TGTGCCTGCAAAGTGGGGGACTCCTACAATGAGCAGTTCTTC. This sequence joins TRBV30 and TRBJ2-1; the D gene could be TRBD1 or TRBD2 (5 bases each). CDR1 and CDR2 from the germline V gene are GTSNPN and SVGIG (reference sequence). The CDR3 extends over 14 amino acids. V was cut by 6 bases and J by 0 bases, with 12 bases left in between.

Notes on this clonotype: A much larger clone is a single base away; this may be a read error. The CDR3 DNA sequence: TGTGCCAGCAGTTTAGTATTGGGGGGGGGCCAAGAGATCCAGTACTTC. Translated, it gives CASSLVLGGGQEIQYF. This chain links TRBV28 with TRBJ2-5, with D tentatively TRBD2 (7 bases). CDR1 MDHEN and CDR2 SYDVKM come from the germline V gene. The CDR3 loop spans 16 amino acids.

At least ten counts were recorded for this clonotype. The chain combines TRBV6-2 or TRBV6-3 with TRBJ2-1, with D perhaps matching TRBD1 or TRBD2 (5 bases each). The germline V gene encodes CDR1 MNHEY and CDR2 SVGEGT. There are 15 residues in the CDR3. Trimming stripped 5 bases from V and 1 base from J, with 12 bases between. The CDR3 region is CASSEGPGSYNEQFF. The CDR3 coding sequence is TGTGCCAGCAGTGAGGGGCCAGGGTCCTACAATGAGCAGTTCTTC.

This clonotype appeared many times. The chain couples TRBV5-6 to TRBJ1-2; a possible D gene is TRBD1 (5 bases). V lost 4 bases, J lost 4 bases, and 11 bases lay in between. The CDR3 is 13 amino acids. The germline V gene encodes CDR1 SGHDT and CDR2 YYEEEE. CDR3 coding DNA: TGTGCCAGCAGCCCCCAGACAGCCTATGGCTACACCTTC. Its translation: CASSPQTAYGYTF.

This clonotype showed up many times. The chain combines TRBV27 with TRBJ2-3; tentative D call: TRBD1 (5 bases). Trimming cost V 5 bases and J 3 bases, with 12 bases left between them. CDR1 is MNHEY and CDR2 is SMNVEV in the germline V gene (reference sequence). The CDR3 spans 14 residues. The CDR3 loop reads CASSPVGVTDTQYF. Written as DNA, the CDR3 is TGTGCCAGCAGTCCTGTAGGGGTTACAGATACGCAGTATTTT.

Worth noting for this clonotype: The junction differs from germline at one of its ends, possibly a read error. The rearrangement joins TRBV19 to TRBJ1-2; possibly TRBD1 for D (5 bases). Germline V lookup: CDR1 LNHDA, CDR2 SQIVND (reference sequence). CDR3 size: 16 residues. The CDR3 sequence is CASSVSGTDKRYGCTF. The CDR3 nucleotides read TGTGCCAGTAGTGTTTCCGGGACCGACAAGCGGTATGGCTGCACCTTC.

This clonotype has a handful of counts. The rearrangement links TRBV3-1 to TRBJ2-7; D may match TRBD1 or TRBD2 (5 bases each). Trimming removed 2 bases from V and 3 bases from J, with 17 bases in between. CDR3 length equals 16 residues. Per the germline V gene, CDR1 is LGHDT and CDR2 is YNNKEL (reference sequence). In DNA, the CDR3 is TGTGCCAGCAGCCAAAAAGGTCCGGGACGAAACTACGAGCAGTACTTC. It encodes CASSQKGPGRNYEQYF.

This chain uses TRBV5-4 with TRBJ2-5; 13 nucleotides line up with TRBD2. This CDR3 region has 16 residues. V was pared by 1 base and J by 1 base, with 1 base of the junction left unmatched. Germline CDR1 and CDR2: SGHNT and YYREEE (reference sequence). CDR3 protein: CASSLTSGRGQETQYF. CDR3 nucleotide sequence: TGTGCCAGCAGCTTGACTAGCGGGAGGGGCCAAGAGACCCAGTACTTC. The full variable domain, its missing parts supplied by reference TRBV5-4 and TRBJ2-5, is ETGVTQSPTHLIKTRGQQVTLRCSSQSGHNTVSWYQQALGQGPQFIFQYYREEENGRGNFPPRFSGLQFPNYSSELNVNALELDDSALYLCASSLTSGRGQETQYFGPGTRLLVL.

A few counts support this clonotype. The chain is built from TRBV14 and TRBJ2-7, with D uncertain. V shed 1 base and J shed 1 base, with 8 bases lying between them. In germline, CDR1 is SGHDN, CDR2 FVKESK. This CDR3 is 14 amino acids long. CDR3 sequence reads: CASSQVLKSYEQYF. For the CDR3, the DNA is TGTGCCAGCAGCCAAGTTTTGAAATCCTACGAGCAGTACTTC. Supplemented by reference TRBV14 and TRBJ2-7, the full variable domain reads EAGVTQFPSHSVIEKGQTVTLRCDPISGHDNLYWYRRVMGKEIKFLLHFVKESKQDESGMPNNRFLAERTGGTYSTLKVQPAELEDSGVYFCASSQVLKSYEQYFGPGTRLTVT.

CDR3 in amino acids: CASSQDDGTNYNEQFF. The CDR3 bases are TGCGCCAGCAGCCAAGATGACGGGACCAACTACAATGAGCAGTTCTTC. The V and J genes are TRBV4-1 and TRBJ2-1; D is perhaps TRBD1 or TRBD2 (5 bases each). V was pared by 0 bases and J by 3 bases, with 12 bases between. Germline assignment: CDR1 MGHRA and CDR2 YSYEKL. The CDR3 runs 16 residues.

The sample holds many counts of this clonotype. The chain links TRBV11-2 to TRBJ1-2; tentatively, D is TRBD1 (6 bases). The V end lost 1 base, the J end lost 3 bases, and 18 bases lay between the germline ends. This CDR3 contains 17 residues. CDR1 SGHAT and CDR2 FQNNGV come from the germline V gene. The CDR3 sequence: CASSLAVDGRGHYGYTF. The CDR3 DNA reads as TGTGCCAGCAGCTTAGCCGTGGATGGCAGGGGCCACTATGGCTACACCTTC.

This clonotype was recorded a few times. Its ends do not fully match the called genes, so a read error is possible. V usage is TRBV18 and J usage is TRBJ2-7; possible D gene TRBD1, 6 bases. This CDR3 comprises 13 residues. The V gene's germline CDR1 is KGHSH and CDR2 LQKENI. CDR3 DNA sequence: TGTGCCGGCTCACCAGGGACACTCTACGAGCAGTACTTC. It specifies CAGSPGTLYEQYF.